The clone carrying this TCR beta chain has just one count. The antigen is not known. CDR1 and CDR2 from the germline V gene are SGHVS and FQNEAQ. V dropped 3 bases and J dropped 5; count of bases not matched to a gene: 2. CDR3 size: 14 residues. The record originates from a study of OX40 agonist ivuxolimab in advanced cancers. At the level of the study: From 23 to 79 years was the age range, with a mean of 60 years, and 70% to 85% were male. The study, taken as a whole, reports: Among T cells, CD8+ cells averaged more expanded clones than CD4+ cells. Within 6 weeks, CD4+ and CD8+ blood T cells expanded clonally at 0.1 to 3.0 mg/kg.

Using immunoSEQ multiplex PCR, the repertoire was profiled, and TCRdb retains in-frame clones only, with some absent. In the table there are about 79,000 clones, about 85% of which are singletons. This receptor was taken from an adult with an advanced solid tumor such as melanoma, head and neck, liver or kidney cancer. The J gene is TRBJ2-1, the V gene TRBV7-8; 9 positions match TRBD2. The sample here was CD4+ or CD8+ T cells sorted from blood, taken in a trial of the OX40 agonist ivuxolimab. The CDR3 sequence: CASSFSSGNNEQFF. The CDR3 DNA follows: TGTGCCAGCAGCTTTTCTAGCGGGAACAATGAGCAGTTCTTC.